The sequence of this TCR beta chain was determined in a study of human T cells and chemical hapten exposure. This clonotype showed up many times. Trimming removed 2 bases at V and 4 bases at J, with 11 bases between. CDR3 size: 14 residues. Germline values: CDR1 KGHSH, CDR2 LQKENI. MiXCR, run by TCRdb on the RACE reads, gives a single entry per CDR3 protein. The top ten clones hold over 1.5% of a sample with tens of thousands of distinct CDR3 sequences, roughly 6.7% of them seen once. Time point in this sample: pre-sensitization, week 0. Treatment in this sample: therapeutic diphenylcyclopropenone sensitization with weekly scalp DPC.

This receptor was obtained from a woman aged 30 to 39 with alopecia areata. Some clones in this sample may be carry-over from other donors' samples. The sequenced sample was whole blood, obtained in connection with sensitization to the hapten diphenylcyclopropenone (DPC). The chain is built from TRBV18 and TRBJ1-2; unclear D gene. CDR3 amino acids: CASSPERAIYGYTF. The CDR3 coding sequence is TGTGCCAGCTCACCAGAGCGGGCCATCTATGGCTACACCTTC.